This TCR beta chain was observed in a study of OX40 agonist ivuxolimab in advanced cancers. Background on the study: The dose-escalation cohort had hepatocellular carcinoma, melanoma, renal cell or head and neck cancer. About 44% of patients had received prior checkpoint inhibitor therapy.

Some clones are missing from TCRdb's copy, which holds only in-frame ones; the method was immunoSEQ multiplex PCR. The table includes around 70,000 clones, 65% to 85% detected once. The germline V and J ends were trimmed by 2 bases and 1 base, with 5 bases remaining between them. Per the germline V gene, CDR1 is LNHDA and CDR2 is SQIVND (reference sequence). The CDR3 runs to 13 residues. A history of autoimmune disease or systemic immunosuppression excluded patients. This receptor was taken from an adult with an advanced solid tumor such as melanoma, head and neck, liver or kidney cancer. The rearrangement uses TRBV19 and TRBJ1-1, with D unclear. The specimen comprised CD4+ or CD8+ T cells sorted from blood, sampled in a trial of the OX40 agonist ivuxolimab. Here the CDR3 DNA reads TGTGCCAGTAGTATACCCAGGAACACTGAAGCTTTCTTT. It translates to CASSIPRNTEAFF.